This is a list of T cell receptor beta chains from one sample in a study of beta chain features in type 1 diabetes. Data came from immunoSEQ multiplex PCR; TCRdb stores just in-frame clones and leaves some out. The sample lists 900,000 or so clones, about 17% occurring once. Sample: naive CD4+ T cells from blood. These TCRs come from a young woman in good health. The CDR3 runs from the conserved cysteine through the conserved F or W. Expanded clones get a size class; other rows say once, few or many, or leave the size out.

clone_size: few
v_call: TRBV4-3
cdr3_aa: CASSASRGLAPNYGYTF

clone_size: NA
v_call: TRBV21-1
cdr3_aa: CASTERVLQGVGNEQFF

clone_size: few
v_call: TRBV19
cdr3_aa: CATQTQYF

clone_size: few
v_call: TRBV5-6
cdr3_aa: CASSLEGTGDIIQYF

clone_size: few
v_call: TRBV28
cdr3_aa: CASSPAHSGANVLTF

clone_size: NA
v_call: TRBV10-3
cdr3_aa: CAITHAPLAEVNNEQFF

clone_size: few
v_call: TRBV28
cdr3_aa: CASSLRTFRRNTEAFF

clone_size: NA
v_call: TRBV2
cdr3_aa: CASSEQNTGELFF

clone_size: few
v_call: TRBV27
cdr3_aa: CASSPRGVYGYTF

clone_size: NA
v_call: TRBV18
cdr3_aa: CASSVPTYEQFF

clone_size: NA
v_call: TRBV27
cdr3_aa: CASRVRAGTDYEQYF

clone_size: NA
v_call: TRBV9
cdr3_aa: CASSASSGSYEQYF

clone_size: NA
v_call: TRBV7-9
cdr3_aa: CASSRPTPSSYEQYF

clone_size: NA
v_call: TRBV2
cdr3_aa: CASGTSIFLGIGFF

clone_size: few
v_call: TRBV7-9
cdr3_aa: CASSRRNYEQYF

clone_size: NA
v_call: TRBV6-1
cdr3_aa: CASSEFGDFWEQFF

clone_size: few
v_call: TRBV18
cdr3_aa: CASSPPSREAELFF

clone_size: NA
v_call: TRBV9
cdr3_aa: CASSVATGSDTQYF

clone_size: NA
v_call: TRBV9
cdr3_aa: CASSAGGGRLNEQFF

clone_size: NA
v_call: TRBV5-1
cdr3_aa: CASSLGSGANVLTF

clone_size: NA
v_call: TRBV11-2
cdr3_aa: CASSTPRGTVYEQYF

clone_size: few
v_call: TRBV7-9
cdr3_aa: CASSAQGNTEAFF

clone_size: NA
v_call: TRBV5-6
cdr3_aa: CASSLYHEQFF

clone_size: few
v_call: TRBV6-5
cdr3_aa: CASRITRAGYGYTF

clone_size: NA
v_call: TRBV5-1
cdr3_aa: CASSLAPTGTVRNIQYF

clone_size: NA
v_call: TRBV7-3
cdr3_aa: CASSVTGGSDTQYF

clone_size: many
v_call: TRBV5-6
cdr3_aa: CASSLRETQYF

clone_size: few
v_call: TRBV18
cdr3_aa: CASSPPGQGNTGELFF

clone_size: once
v_call: TRBV11-1
cdr3_aa: CASSYRGQGYGYTF